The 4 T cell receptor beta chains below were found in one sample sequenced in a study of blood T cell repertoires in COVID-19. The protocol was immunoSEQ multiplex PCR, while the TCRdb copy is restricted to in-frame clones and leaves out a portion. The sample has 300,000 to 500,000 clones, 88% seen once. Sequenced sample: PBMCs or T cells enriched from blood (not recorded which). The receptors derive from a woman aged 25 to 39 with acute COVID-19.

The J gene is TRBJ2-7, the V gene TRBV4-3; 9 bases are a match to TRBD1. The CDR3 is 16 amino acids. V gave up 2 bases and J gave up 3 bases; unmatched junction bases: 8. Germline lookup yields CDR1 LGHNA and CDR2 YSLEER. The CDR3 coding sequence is TGCGCCAGCAGCCAAAGTGTCGGGACAGGGAACTACGAGCAGTACTTC. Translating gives CASSQSVGTGNYEQYF.

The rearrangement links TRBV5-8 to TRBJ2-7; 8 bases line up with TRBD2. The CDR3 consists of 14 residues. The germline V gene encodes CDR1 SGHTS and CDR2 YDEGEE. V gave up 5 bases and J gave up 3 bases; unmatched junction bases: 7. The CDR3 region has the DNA TGTGCCAGCAGTTCGTCGGCGGGGGGCTACGAGCAGTACTTC. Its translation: CASSSSAGGYEQYF.

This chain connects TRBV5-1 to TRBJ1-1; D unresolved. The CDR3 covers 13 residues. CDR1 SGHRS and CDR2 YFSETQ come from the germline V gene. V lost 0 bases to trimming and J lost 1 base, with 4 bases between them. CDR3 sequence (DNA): TGCGCCAGCAGCTTGGCTCCGAACACTGAAGCTTTCTTT. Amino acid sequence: CASSLAPNTEAFF.

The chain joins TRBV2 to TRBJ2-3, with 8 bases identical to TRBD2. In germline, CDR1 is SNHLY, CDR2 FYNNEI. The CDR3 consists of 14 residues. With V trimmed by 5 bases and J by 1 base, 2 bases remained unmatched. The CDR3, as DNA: TGTGCCAGCAGTAGCGGGGGAGGCACAGATACGCAGTATTTT. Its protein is CASSSGGGTDTQYF.